A single sample gave rise to the 22 T cell receptor beta chains below, sequenced in a study of CD8+CD57+ T cells in acquired aplastic anemia. Profiling of TCR beta VDJ combinations and CDR3 sequences used genomic DNA as template. One entry per CDR3 protein results from TCRdb running MiXCR on the reads. This sample carries more than 150,000 distinct CDR3 sequences, approximately 48% of them seen once, and the ten largest clones take about 1.8%. Patients selected for sequencing had displayed CD8+CD57+ cell expansion by flow cytometry. Material for sequencing was sorted CD4+, CD8+, or CD8+CD57+ T cells (not recorded which) from PBMCs. Every receptor here comes from a human donor with aplastic anemia.

The chain joins TRBV7-9 to TRBJ2-5; a weak D match, TRBD2 (6 bases). V lost 11 bases to trimming and J lost 3 bases, with 16 bases between them. The CDR3 is 13 residues long. The germline gives CDR1 SEHNR, CDR2 FQNEAQ (reference sequence). Here the CDR3 reads CAGTGTSKETQYF. The CDR3, as DNA: TGTGCCGGTACCGGGACTTCCAAAGAGACCCAGTACTTC. The full variable domain, rest sourced from reference TRBV7-9 and TRBJ2-5, is DTGVSQNPRHKITKRGQNVTFRCDPISEHNRLYWYRQTLGQGPEFLTYFQNEAQLEKSRLLSDRFSAERPKGSFSTLEIQRTEQGDSAMYLCAGTGTSKETQYFGPGTRLLVL.

This clonotype was observed a few times. The chain links TRBV27 to TRBJ1-2; possibly TRBD1 for D (5 bases). The CDR3 is 15 amino acids. CDR1 MNHEY and CDR2 SMNVEV come from the germline V gene (reference sequence). V dropped 6 bases and J dropped 4 bases, with 18 bases sitting between them. In nucleotides, the CDR3 is TGTGCCAGCAGAAAAGACAGTATGGGGCCCTATGGCTACACCTTC. Residues: CASRKDSMGPYGYTF.

This rearrangement joins TRBV5-4 to TRBJ1-2; D unclear. Germline V lookup: CDR1 SGHNT, CDR2 YYREEE (reference sequence). CDR3 size: 15 residues. V lost 0 bases and J 2 bases, leaving 11 bases between the germline ends. The CDR3 DNA sequence: TGTGCCAGCAGCTTGGGTGTTATCCCGAACTATGGCTACACCTTC. It codes for CASSLGVIPNYGYTF.

This clonotype was observed many times. The chain has TRBV2 and TRBJ2-1; D is unclear. The CDR3 is 14 residues long. Germline CDR1 SNHLY, CDR2 FYNNEI. V lost 7 bases to trimming and J lost 0 bases, with 10 bases between them. Here the CDR3 reads CASTIDPSYNEQFF. The CDR3, as DNA: TGTGCCAGCACCATCGACCCCTCCTACAATGAGCAGTTCTTC.

Concerning this clonotype: This clone may be a read error of a much larger clone one base away. The chain is built from TRBV20-1 and TRBJ2-2; TRBD1 is a possible D gene (6 bases). This CDR3 is built from 13 residues. Germline V gives CDR1 DFQATT, CDR2 SNEGSKA (reference sequence). CDR3 sequence reads: CSARVGAPGELLF. The DNA for the CDR3 is TGCAGTGCTAGGGTGGGGGCGCCCGGGGAGCTGCTTTTT.

Many counts were recorded for this clonotype. This sequence joins TRBV14 and TRBJ1-2; D remains ambiguous. Germline CDR1 is SGHDN and CDR2 is FVKESK. The length of the CDR3 is 15 residues. Between the trimmed V and J ends, which lost 0 bases and 2 bases, there was a span of 10 bases. The CDR3 loop reads CASSQDLTANYGYTF. The DNA of the CDR3 is TGTGCCAGCAGCCAAGATCTCACAGCGAACTATGGCTACACCTTC.

This sequence joins TRBV19 and TRBJ2-1, with 9 bases fitting TRBD1. CDR1 LNHDA and CDR2 SQIVND come from the germline V gene (reference sequence). The V segment lost 5 bases and the J segment 4 bases; nucleotides outside the gene matches: 12. The CDR3 has 17 residues. The DNA for the CDR3 is TGTGCCAGTAGTCCCCGGACAGGGGCGGGAAGTTACAATGAGCAGTTCTTC. Encoded protein: CASSPRTGAGSYNEQFF.

The V and J genes are TRBV7-9 and TRBJ2-5; D call uncertain. V lost 2 bases and J 4 bases, leaving 5 bases between the germline ends. The V gene's germline CDR1 is SEHNR and CDR2 FQNEAQ (reference sequence). CDR3 length: 12 amino acids. The CDR3 loop is CASSLSSETQYF. CDR3 sequence (DNA): TGTGCCAGCAGCTTATCCTCAGAGACCCAGTACTTC.

This clonotype was seen more than once but under ten times. The chain is built from TRBV19 and TRBJ2-4; D remains unclear. Germline assignment: CDR1 LNHDA and CDR2 SQIVND (reference sequence). The CDR3 consists of 14 residues. Between the trimmed V and J ends, which lost 5 bases and 6 bases, there was a span of 14 bases. The DNA for the CDR3 is TGTGCCAGTAGTCCCCAGAACTGGGGAAACATTCAGTACTTC. It codes for CASSPQNWGNIQYF.

This clonotype was recorded many times. This chain joins TRBV2 and TRBJ1-1; D is unresolved. The germline V gene has CDR1 SNHLY and CDR2 FYNNEI. V lost 4 bases and J lost 6, with 9 bases in between. The CDR3 has 12 residues. Here the CDR3 reads CASSVPKSEAFF. CDR3 bases: TGTGCCAGCAGTGTACCAAAATCTGAAGCTTTCTTT.

CDR3 sequence: CSASGGPTDTQYF. DNA of the CDR3: TGCAGTGCTAGCGGGGGACCCACAGATACGCAGTATTTT. The chain has TRBV20-1 and TRBJ2-3, with D tentatively TRBD2 (6 bases). Germline V gene data show CDR1 as DFQATT and CDR2 as SNEGSKA (reference sequence). V lost 3 bases and J 2 bases, leaving 9 bases between the germline ends. This CDR3 contains 13 residues.

The chain employs TRBV3-1 and TRBJ1-1; maybe TRBD1 (5 bases). V lost 9 bases, J lost 5 bases, and 16 bases lay in between. Germline assignment: CDR1 LGHDT and CDR2 YNNKEL (reference sequence). The CDR3 totals 13 residues. The CDR3 loop is CASGRGTRTEAFF. CDR3 nucleotides: TGTGCCAGTGGCCGGGGCACTAGGACTGAAGCTTTCTTT.

This clonotype was observed a single time. The chain links TRBV7-9 to TRBJ2-5; no firm D call. The CDR3 is 14 residues long. Germline CDR1 reads SEHNR; CDR2 reads FQNEAQ (reference sequence). V was pared by 8 bases and J by 4 bases, with 17 bases between. The CDR3, as DNA: TGTGCCAGCTCCTCGGGCAGCGTAGCAGAGACCCAGTACTTC. As protein: CASSSGSVAETQYF. The whole variable domain, filled in from reference TRBV7-9 and TRBJ2-5, reads DTGVSQNPRHKITKRGQNVTFRCDPISEHNRLYWYRQTLGQGPEFLTYFQNEAQLEKSRLLSDRFSAERPKGSFSTLEIQRTEQGDSAMYLCASSSGSVAETQYFGPGTRLLVL.

This clonotype was recorded at least ten times. The gene calls are TRBV5-4 and TRBJ2-3; D not certain. The length of the CDR3 is 12 residues. V lost 5 bases and J 2 bases, leaving 6 bases between the germline ends. CDR1 is SGHNT and CDR2 is YYREEE in the germline V gene (reference sequence). Written as DNA, the CDR3 is TGTGCCAGCAGTTTTTTCACAGATACGCAGTATTTT. Encoded protein: CASSFFTDTQYF.

About this clonotype itself: One end of the junction fails to match germline, which may point to a read error. The rearrangement uses TRBV29-1 and TRBJ1-2, with a weak D call TRBD1 (6 bases). CDR3 length: 13 amino acids. In germline, CDR1 is SQVTM, CDR2 ANQGSEA. CDR3 bases: TGCAGCGTCGAAGATGGGGGGCGCTATGGCTACACCTTC. Translating gives CSVEDGGRYGYTF.

The rearrangement links TRBV20-1 to TRBJ1-3; D not resolved. In germline, CDR1 is DFQATT, CDR2 SNEGSKA (reference sequence). The CDR3 sequence is 11 residues long. The germline V and J ends were trimmed by 7 bases and 4 bases, with 8 bases remaining between them. The CDR3, as DNA: TGCAGTGTCGGCTGGGGAAACACCATATATTTT. Amino acids: CSVGWGNTIYF.

The chain recombines TRBV15 with TRBJ2-5; 8 nucleotides align to TRBD1. V trimming: 0 bases; J trimming: 5 bases; junction bases outside the gene matches: 8. The CDR3 consists of 16 residues. The germline CDR1 and CDR2 sequences are LNHNV and YYDKDF (reference sequence). Here the CDR3 DNA reads TGTGCCACCAGCAGAGATGACAGGGGCATAGGGGAGACCCAGTACTTC. The encoded protein is CATSRDDRGIGETQYF.

A remark on this clonotype: The junction departs from the called germline gene at one end, perhaps through a read error. V is TRBV25-1 and J is TRBJ2-1, with D unclear. The CDR3 covers 13 residues. Germline V gene data show CDR1 as MGHDK and CDR2 as SYGVNS. The CDR3 reads CASGEYSYNEQFF. For the CDR3, the DNA is TGTGCCAGCGGTGAATACTCGTACAATGAGCAGTTCTTC.

This clonotype was picked up a small number of times. V is TRBV12-3 or TRBV12-4 and J is TRBJ2-7; D is ambiguous. This CDR3 is 16 amino acids long. Trimming took 4 bases from V and 5 from J, leaving 21 bases between them. The CDR3 DNA sequence: TGTGCCAGCAGTTCAACACCCCGGGTAGGAGTTGACGAGCAGTACTTC. The encoded protein is CASSSTPRVGVDEQYF.

The chain recombines TRBV19 with TRBJ2-4, with 9 bases matching TRBD2. V lost 3 bases and J lost 5; bases outside the gene matches: 5. Germline assignment: CDR1 LNHDA and CDR2 SQIVND (reference sequence). This CDR3 has 15 residues. The DNA for the CDR3 is TGTGCCAGTAGTATGACTAGCGGACAGGAAAACATTCAGTACTTC. Translation: CASSMTSGQENIQYF.

The chain uses TRBV19 and TRBJ2-5; 9 bases fit TRBD1. Germline CDR1 and CDR2: LNHDA and SQIVND (reference sequence). The CDR3 sequence is 14 residues long. V shed 6 bases, J shed 1 base, and the junction held 3 bases outside the gene matches. CDR3 sequence: CASSTTGGQETQYF. CDR3 DNA: TGTGCCAGTAGCACGACAGGGGGCCAAGAGACCCAGTACTTC.

This clonotype was seen many times. This chain connects TRBV4-3 to TRBJ1-6; D ambiguous. V lost 5 bases and J 8 bases, leaving 10 bases between the germline ends. Germline lookup yields CDR1 LGHNA and CDR2 YSLEER. The CDR3 loop spans 13 amino acids. CDR3 nucleotides: TGCGCCAGCAGCGTGACGCTAGATTCACCCCTCCACTTT. It codes for CASSVTLDSPLHF.